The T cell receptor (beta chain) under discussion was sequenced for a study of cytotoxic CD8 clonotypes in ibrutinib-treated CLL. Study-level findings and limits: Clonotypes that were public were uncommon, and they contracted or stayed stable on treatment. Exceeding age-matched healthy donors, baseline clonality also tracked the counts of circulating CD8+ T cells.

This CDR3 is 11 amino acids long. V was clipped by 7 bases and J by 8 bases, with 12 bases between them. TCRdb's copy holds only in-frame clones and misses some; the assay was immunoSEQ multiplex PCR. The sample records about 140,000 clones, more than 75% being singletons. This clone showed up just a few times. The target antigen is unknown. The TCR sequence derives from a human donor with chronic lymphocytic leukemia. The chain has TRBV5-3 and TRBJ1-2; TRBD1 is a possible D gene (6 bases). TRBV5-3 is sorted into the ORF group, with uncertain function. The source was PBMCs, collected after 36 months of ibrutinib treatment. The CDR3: CARRRGRGYTF. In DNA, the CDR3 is TGTGCCAGACGCAGGGGAAGGGGCTACACCTTC.